Listed here are 10 T cell receptor beta chains from one sample, sequenced in a study of human T cells and chemical hapten exposure. TCRdb passed the RACE reads through MiXCR, listing each CDR3 protein once. This repertoire shows about 98,000 distinct CDR3 sequences, approximately 10% found once; its top ten account for about 3%. Time point defined: pre-sensitization, week 0. Treatment noted: therapeutic diphenylcyclopropenone sensitization with weekly scalp DPC. Specimen: whole blood, collected in connection with sensitization to the hapten diphenylcyclopropenone (DPC). The receptors were gathered from a woman aged 55-69 years with alopecia areata. Some clones in this sample may be carry-over from other donors' samples.

This clonotype has a count of ten or more. The genes are TRBV10-3 and TRBJ1-1, with D possibly being TRBD1 (5 bases). Trimming cost V 2 bases and J 3 bases, with 10 bases left between them. The CDR3 is 14 residues long. The germline V gene encodes CDR1 ENHRY and CDR2 SYGVKD. The CDR3 region has the DNA TGTGCCATCAGTGAGCCGACAGCGTACACTGAAGCTTTCTTT. Protein: CAISEPTAYTEAFF.

The V and J genes are TRBV5-1 and TRBJ2-7; TRBD1 matches at 12 bases. After removal of 0 bases from V and 7 bases from J, the junction contained 8 bases not matched to a gene. Germline V gene sequence: CDR1 SGHRS, CDR2 YFSETQ. The CDR3 covers 16 residues. The CDR3 DNA is TGCGCCAGCAGCTTGGGGACGGGACAGGGGGCTGGGGAGCAGTACTTC. This encodes CASSLGTGQGAGEQYF.

This clonotype was seen a few times. J is TRBJ2-7 and V is TRBV3-1, with 7 bases lining up with TRBD1. With 5 bases clipped from V and 3 bases from J, the junction kept 10 bases outside the gene matches. The length of the CDR3 is 15 residues. Germline assignment: CDR1 LGHDT and CDR2 YNNKEL (reference sequence). The DNA of the CDR3 is TGTGCCAGCAGCATTACTCCGGGACAGAACTACGAGCAGTACTTC. Translated, it gives CASSITPGQNYEQYF.

The gene calls are TRBV7-2 and TRBJ2-1, with D hard to call. V was shortened by 1 base and J by 3 bases, with 16 bases between the two germline ends. Germline lookup yields CDR1 SGHTA and CDR2 FQGNSA. The CDR3 is made up of 17 amino acids. CDR3 sequence: CASSLGEPRRYYNEQFF. As DNA, the CDR3 is TGTGCCAGCAGCTTAGGAGAGCCGCGAAGGTACTACAATGAGCAGTTCTTC.

A few counts support this clonotype. The chain carries TRBV5-5 and TRBJ2-7; 12 bases are shared with TRBD1. Per germline, CDR1 SGHKS and CDR2 YYEKEE (reference sequence). CDR3 length equals 15 residues. The V and J ends lost 2 bases and 8 bases, in that order; junction bases with no gene match: 8. The CDR3 DNA is TGTGCCAGCAGCTTTGGCGGGACAGGGGGCCAGAAGCAGTACTTC. Amino acids: CASSFGGTGGQKQYF. Based on the CDR3 plus reference TRBV5-5 and TRBJ2-7, the full variable domain is DAGVTQSPTHLIKTRGQQVTLRCSPISGHKSVSWYQQVLGQGPQFIFQYYEKEERGRGNFPDRFSARQFPNYSSELNVNALLLGDSALYLCASSFGGTGGQKQYFGPGTRLTVT.

This clonotype was detected only once. The gene calls are TRBV5-1 and TRBJ2-7, with D perhaps matching TRBD2 (5 bases). There are 15 residues in the CDR3. Germline values: CDR1 SGHRS, CDR2 YFSETQ. The V end lost 2 bases, the J end lost 3 bases, and 15 bases lay between the germline ends. CDR3 DNA sequence: TGCGCCAGCAGCTTCGCCGGGGTAGGGTTCTACGAGCAGTACTTC. Amino acids: CASSFAGVGFYEQYF.

V gene TRBV29-1 combines with J gene TRBJ2-7; perhaps D is TRBD1 or TRBD2 (5 bases each). The V gene's germline CDR1 is SQVTM and CDR2 ANQGSEA. Trimming removed 3 bases from V and 5 bases from J, with 11 bases in between. This CDR3 contains 12 residues. In nucleotides, the CDR3 is TGCAGCGTTGAGGGACCAGCGGACGAGCAGTACTTC. Translated, it gives CSVEGPADEQYF.

This clonotype was counted many times. The chain recombines TRBV28 with TRBJ1-3; D not certain. The V gene lost 1 base and the J gene lost 6 bases, with 7 bases spanning the gap. Germline lookup yields CDR1 MDHEN and CDR2 SYDVKM. The CDR3 contains 13 residues. CDR3 in amino acids: CASSLSPENTIYF. The DNA for the CDR3 is TGTGCCAGCAGTTTATCGCCGGAAAACACCATATATTTT.

At least ten counts were recorded for this clonotype. The genes are TRBV7-2 and TRBJ2-1; unclear D gene. The CDR3 consists of 15 residues. Per the germline V gene, CDR1 is SGHTA and CDR2 is FQGNSA. The V end lost 5 bases, the J end lost 2 bases, and 13 bases lay between the germline ends. CDR3 protein: CASSQVGMTYNEQFF. CDR3 nucleotide sequence: TGTGCCAGCAGCCAGGTCGGTATGACCTACAATGAGCAGTTCTTC.

This clonotype was picked up many times. CDR3 sequence: CASSTQGQIHQPQHF. The CDR3 DNA follows: TGTGCCAGTAGTACGCAGGGACAGATACATCAGCCCCAGCATTTT. V usage is TRBV19 and J usage is TRBJ1-5; 7 positions match TRBD1. The CDR3 is made up of 15 amino acids. V lost 4 bases, J lost 5 bases, and 8 bases stayed unmatched. From germline, CDR1 is LNHDA and CDR2 SQIVND (reference sequence).